This is a list of T cell receptor beta chains from one sample in a study of molecular identifiers for immune sequencing clone quantification. TCRdb recomputed calls from the PCR reads with MiXCR, one row per CDR3 protein. The sample consists of over 600,000 distinct CDR3 sequences, less than 20% of them appearing once. The sample taken for sequencing was naive CD8+ T cells from blood, with Jurkat cell RNA spiked in. The receptor source for this set is a human donor in good health. Some libraries in this study had Jurkat cell RNA spiked in. The CDR3 runs from the conserved cysteine through the conserved F or W. Size values are once, few and many counts, or a class for expanded clones, and some rows have none.

j_call v_call clone_size cdr3_aa
TRBJ2-3 TRBV24-1 many CATSDSPLMSVTDTQYF
TRBJ2-5 TRBV4-3 many CASSQGGHLQETQYF
TRBJ1-6 TRBV12-3/TRBV12-4 many CASSPSMSSYNSPLHF
TRBJ1-5 TRBV6-7 many CASSFGTEVGNQPQHF
TRBJ2-7 TRBV28 few CASSPWGGLRGSYEQYF
TRBJ1-1 TRBV30 many CAWSERVSAEAFF
TRBJ2-2 TRBV9 NA CASSVELSSGFSGELFF
TRBJ1-1 TRBV6-2/TRBV6-3 few CASSYSVTEGALTEAFF
TRBJ2-5 TRBV1 NA CTSGQGYRGETQYF
TRBJ2-7 TRBV7-9 many CASSSGYLTEQYF
TRBJ2-7 TRBV27 many CASSSHTGGADEQYF
TRBJ2-3 TRBV29-1 many CSVRIDTQYF
TRBJ1-5 TRBV5-1 many CASSLDAGAYQPQHF
TRBJ2-7 TRBV7-3 many CASRLPGTSGRSYEQYF
TRBJ1-3 TRBV5-5 few CASSLGLTASGNTIYF
TRBJ1-1 TRBV5-1 many CASSLGQGALPEAFF
TRBJ2-1 TRBV20-1 NA CSARPNSNSNEQFF
TRBJ2-1 TRBV4-3 many CASSQGTGGNEQFF
TRBJ2-1 TRBV6-2/TRBV6-3 few CASSYGPAGGLKPPSSYNEQFF
TRBJ2-4 TRBV28 many CASSFGDRGDIQYF
TRBJ2-6 TRBV27 many CASSLAGPGANVLTF
TRBJ2-7 TRBV21-1 few CASSKWTGGDEQYF
TRBJ2-7 TRBV10-1 many CASSDGQATYEQYF
TRBJ2-7 TRBV30 few CAWSPIKGANYEQYF
TRBJ2-1 TRBV28 NA CARSLSPTSTEQFF
TRBJ1-1 TRBV7-2 NA CASSLGGAGTEASF
TRBJ2-3 TRBV7-6 many CASSFSGSSADTQYF